Listed here is a single T cell receptor beta chain. The data stem from a study of blood T cell repertoires in COVID-19. Germline CDR1 is PRHDT and CDR2 is FYEKMQ (reference sequence). V shed 5 bases and J shed 3 bases, with 17 bases lying between them. CDR3 length equals 15 residues. Produced via immunoSEQ multiplex PCR; TCRdb's table is partial and in-frame only. Counted here are about 59,000 clones, roughly 80% occurring once; the ten biggest clones make up roughly 10%. This chain connects TRBV13 to TRBJ2-7, with a possible D match to TRBD1 (6 bases). The sample comprised peripheral blood. This sequence originates from a human donor in a cohort sampled during active COVID-19. The CDR3 loop reads CASSRPGQGHYEQYF. DNA of the CDR3: TGTGCCAGCAGCAGACCGGGACAAGGGCACTACGAGCAGTACTTC.